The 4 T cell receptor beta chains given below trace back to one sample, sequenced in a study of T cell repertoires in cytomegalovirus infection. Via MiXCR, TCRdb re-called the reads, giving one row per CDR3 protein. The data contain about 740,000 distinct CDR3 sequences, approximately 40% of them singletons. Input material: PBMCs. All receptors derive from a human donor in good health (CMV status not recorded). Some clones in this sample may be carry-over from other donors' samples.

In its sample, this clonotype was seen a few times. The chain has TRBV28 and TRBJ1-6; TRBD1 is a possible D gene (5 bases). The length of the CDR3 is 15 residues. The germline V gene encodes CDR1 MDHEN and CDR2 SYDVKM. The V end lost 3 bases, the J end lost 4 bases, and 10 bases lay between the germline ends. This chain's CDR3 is CASSFMGDYNSPLHF. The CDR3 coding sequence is TGTGCCAGCAGTTTCATGGGGGATTATAATTCACCCCTCCACTTT.

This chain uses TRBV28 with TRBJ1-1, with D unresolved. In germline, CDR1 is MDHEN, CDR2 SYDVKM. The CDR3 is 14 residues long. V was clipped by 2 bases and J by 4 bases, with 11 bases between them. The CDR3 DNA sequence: TGTGCCAGCAGTTTAGTGCAGGCGGGCACTGAAGCTTTCTTT. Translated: CASSLVQAGTEAFF.

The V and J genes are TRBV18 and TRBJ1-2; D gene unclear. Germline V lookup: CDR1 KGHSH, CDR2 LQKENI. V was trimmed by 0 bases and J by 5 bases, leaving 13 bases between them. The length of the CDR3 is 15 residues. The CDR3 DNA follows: TGTGCCAGCTCACCACCGCAAGGACGGCTTTATGGCTACACCTTC. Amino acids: CASSPPQGRLYGYTF. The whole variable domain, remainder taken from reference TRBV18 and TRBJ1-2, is NAGVMQNPRHLVRRRGQEARLRCSPMKGHSHVYWYRQLPEEGLKFMVYLQKENIIDESGMPKERFSAEFPKEGPSILRIQQVVRGDSAAYFCASSPPQGRLYGYTFGSGTRLTVV.

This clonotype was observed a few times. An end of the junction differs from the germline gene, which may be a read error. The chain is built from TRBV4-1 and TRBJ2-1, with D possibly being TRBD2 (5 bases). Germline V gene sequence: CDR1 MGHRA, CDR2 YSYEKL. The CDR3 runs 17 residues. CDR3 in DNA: TGCGCCAGCAGCCAAGAAGGCGAGGGAGTTGCCTACAATGAGCAGTCCTTC. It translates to CASSQEGEGVAYNEQSF.